The 17 T cell receptor beta chains below all came from one sample that was sequenced in a study of blood T cell repertoires in COVID-19. The assay was immunoSEQ multiplex PCR, and TCRdb's table has in-frame clones only and misses some. The data contain under 200,000 clones, roughly nine tenths of them singletons. The sample consisted of peripheral blood. The source is a woman in her sixties with COVID-19, enrolled during active disease.

The genes are TRBV3-1 (or the pseudogene TRBV3-2) and TRBJ2-7; TRBD2 matches 9 bases. The CDR3 extends over 15 amino acids. The junction had 7 bases not matched to a gene; V was cut back by 5 bases and J by 2 bases. Germline CDR1 reads LGHDT; CDR2 reads YNNKEL (reference sequence). The CDR3 sequence is CASSYGLALAYEQYF. CDR3 bases: TGTGCCAGCAGCTACGGACTAGCGTTAGCCTACGAGCAGTACTTC.

The chain links TRBV30 to TRBJ1-5; 9 nucleotides agree with TRBD1. V shed 5 bases, J shed 6 bases, and the junction held 2 bases outside the gene matches. This CDR3 is 12 amino acids long. The germline CDR1 and CDR2 sequences are GTSNPN and SVGIG (reference sequence). In DNA, the CDR3 is TGTGCCTGGGGACAGGGGCGTCAGCCCCAGCATTTT. It yields the protein CAWGQGRQPQHF.

The V gene is TRBV19, the J gene TRBJ2-2; 13 nucleotides agree with TRBD2. CDR1 is LNHDA and CDR2 is SQIVND in the germline V gene (reference sequence). The ends lost 4 bases at V and 2 bases at J; junction bases unmatched: 7. This CDR3 comprises 18 residues. The chain's CDR3 is CASSTRLAGGLNTGELFF. For the CDR3, the DNA is TGTGCCAGTAGTACCAGACTAGCGGGAGGCCTAAACACCGGGGAGCTGTTTTTT.

The V gene is TRBV29-1, the J gene TRBJ1-2; 9 bases are shared with TRBD1. The CDR3 covers 13 residues. Germline values: CDR1 SQVTM, CDR2 ANQGSEA. Trimming took 6 bases from V and 8 from J; bases not matched to a gene: 10. The CDR3 loop reads CSVHTQGAKGYTF. As DNA, the CDR3 is TGCAGCGTCCATACACAGGGGGCAAAAGGCTACACCTTC.

This clone occurred a few times. As DNA, the CDR3 is TGTGCCAGCAGCGGACCTGTTTTGTCAGGGAAGGCCGGGGAGCTGTTTTTT. Amino acid sequence: CASSGPVLSGKAGELFF. The chain links TRBV9 to TRBJ2-2; a possible D gene is TRBD1 (5 bases). V was cut by 3 bases and J by 6 bases, with 21 bases left in between. The CDR3 loop spans 17 amino acids. From germline, CDR1 is SGDLS and CDR2 YYNGEE.

The genes are TRBV24-1 and TRBJ2-3, with TRBD2 as a possible D gene (6 bases). This CDR3 is 16 amino acids long. V shed 6 bases and J shed 8 bases, with 23 bases lying between them. The germline V gene has CDR1 KGHDR and CDR2 SFDVKD. The CDR3 region is CATSNHMRGERGTQYF. The CDR3 DNA reads as TGTGCCACCAGTAATCACATGCGGGGTGAGAGAGGTACGCAGTATTTT.

The chain joins TRBV5-1 to TRBJ1-5, with D perhaps TRBD1 (6 bases). CDR1 and CDR2 (germline): SGHRS, YFSETQ. The CDR3 totals 15 residues. V gave up 0 bases and J gave up 9 bases, with 16 bases separating them. The CDR3 loop is CASSLEGQWGSPQHF. Written as DNA, the CDR3 is TGCGCCAGCAGCTTGGAAGGACAGTGGGGTTCGCCCCAGCATTTT.

This clone was observed a handful of times. The chain links TRBV4-1 to TRBJ1-1; D perhaps matches TRBD1 (5 bases). The V gene's germline CDR1 is MGHRA and CDR2 YSYEKL. The length of the CDR3 is 15 residues. V was trimmed by 2 bases and J by 3 bases, leaving 13 bases between them. Here the CDR3 reads CASSQSPAGDTEAFF. The CDR3 DNA is TGCGCCAGCAGCCAATCACCGGCGGGGGACACTGAAGCTTTCTTT.

The chain carries TRBV18 and TRBJ1-1; perhaps TRBD1 as D (6 bases). CDR3 length: 18 amino acids. V was shortened by 3 bases and J by 1 base, with 21 bases between the two germline ends. Per the germline V gene, CDR1 is KGHSH and CDR2 is LQKENI. The CDR3 sequence: CASSPVDRPPPPNTEAFF. As DNA, the CDR3 is TGTGCCAGCTCACCCGTAGACAGGCCTCCCCCACCGAACACTGAAGCTTTCTTT.

This chain links TRBV6-5 with TRBJ2-1; 8 bases map to TRBD1. This CDR3 has 13 amino acids. The germline CDR1 and CDR2 sequences are MNHEY and SVGAGI. Trimming at V came to 5 bases and at J to 9 bases, leaving 6 bases not matched to a gene. CDR3 in amino acids: CASSKDRVSEQFF. The CDR3 DNA reads TGTGCCAGCAGTAAGGACAGGGTGAGTGAGCAGTTCTTC.

The rearrangement links TRBV19 to TRBJ1-1, with 10 bases lining up with TRBD1. This CDR3 contains 16 residues. J gave up 3 bases and V 2 bases, and 6 bases lay outside the gene matches. CDR1 is LNHDA, CDR2 SQIVND, per germline (reference sequence). CDR3 nucleotide sequence: TGTGCCAGTAGTATAATGAGACAGGGGGCGGACACTGAAGCTTTCTTT. It specifies CASSIMRQGADTEAFF.

The CDR3 coding sequence is TGTGCCACCAGTGGGGGACAGGGATTCACTGAAGCTTTCTTT. Its translation is CATSGGQGFTEAFF. The chain joins TRBV24-1 to TRBJ1-1, with 9 nucleotides matching TRBD1. This CDR3 region has 14 residues. Germline CDR1 is KGHDR and CDR2 is SFDVKD. Germline trimming cut 5 bases from V and 4 bases from J; bases unmatched to any gene: 4.

This clone has only a few counts. This sequence joins TRBV15 and TRBJ1-5, with 7 bases matching TRBD1. V was clipped by 0 bases and J by 9 bases; unmatched bases: 11. Germline CDR1 and CDR2: LNHNV and YYDKDF (reference sequence). CDR3 length equals 16 residues. CDR3 sequence reads: CATSRDWGTAKRPQHF. CDR3 DNA sequence: TGTGCCACCAGCAGAGATTGGGGGACAGCTAAGAGGCCCCAGCATTTT.

V usage is TRBV5-1 and J usage is TRBJ2-3; 11 bases fit TRBD2. Trimming took 0 bases from V and 6 from J; bases not matched to a gene: 12. The CDR3 length is 18 residues. Per the germline V gene, CDR1 is SGHRS and CDR2 is YFSETQ. CDR3 sequence reads: CASSLGLAGGGHSDTQYF. DNA of the CDR3: TGCGCCAGCAGCTTGGGGCTAGCGGGAGGCGGGCACAGTGATACGCAGTATTTT.

This clone has only one observation. The chain is built from TRBV18 and TRBJ1-1; the match to TRBD1 covers 7 bases. CDR3 length equals 15 residues. Germline lookup yields CDR1 KGHSH and CDR2 LQKENI. Trimming removed 5 bases from V and 4 bases from J; junction bases left unmatched: 10. The CDR3 loop reads CASSVSGAGGTEAFF. Written as DNA, the CDR3 is TGTGCCAGCTCAGTGTCCGGGGCAGGGGGCACTGAAGCTTTCTTT.

The rearrangement links TRBV11-2 to TRBJ1-2; 8 positions match TRBD1. With 7 bases clipped from V and 7 bases from J, the junction kept 14 bases outside the gene matches. CDR3 size: 15 residues. The germline gives CDR1 SGHAT, CDR2 FQNNGV. This CDR3 is CASTLTPGQESGYTF. CDR3 nucleotide sequence: TGTGCCAGCACCCTGACTCCGGGACAGGAAAGTGGCTACACCTTC.

DNA of the CDR3: TGTGCCATCAGTGAGATCGGGGCAGGGGGCGCCGAAAAACTGTTTTTT. Amino acids: CAISEIGAGGAEKLFF. The gene calls are TRBV10-3 and TRBJ1-4; 8 bases match TRBD1. Germline trimming cut 2 bases from V and 8 bases from J; bases unmatched to any gene: 10. Germline V gene data show CDR1 as ENHRY and CDR2 as SYGVKD. The CDR3 is made up of 16 amino acids.